This entry features one TCR beta chain sequence. These data come from a study of blood T cell repertoires in COVID-19. Looking at the study overall: COVID-19 samples from acute and convalescent phases originated in the United States, Italy and Spain.

In the authors' methods: Cell counts per sample came from amplifying reference gene primers. Some clones are missing from TCRdb's copy, which holds only in-frame ones; the method was immunoSEQ multiplex PCR. The DNA gave D and trimming, while V, J and clone size come from that table. Among about 160,000 clones listed, approximately 95% were seen once. Seattle researchers signed up patients amid active infection and tracked them longitudinally. Material for sequencing was peripheral blood. This TCR came from an older woman with COVID-19, enrolled during active disease.

As DNA, the CDR3 is TGTGCCATCAGTGAGTCTTCAAGGGGTAGGGGAAATGAAAAACTGTTTTTT. Its translation: CAISESSRGRGNEKLFF. The V and J genes are TRBV10-3 and TRBJ1-4; D may be TRBD1 (5 bases). CDR1 and CDR2 (germline): ENHRY, SYGVKD. V was clipped by 0 bases and J by 5 bases, with 16 bases between them. The CDR3 totals 17 residues.